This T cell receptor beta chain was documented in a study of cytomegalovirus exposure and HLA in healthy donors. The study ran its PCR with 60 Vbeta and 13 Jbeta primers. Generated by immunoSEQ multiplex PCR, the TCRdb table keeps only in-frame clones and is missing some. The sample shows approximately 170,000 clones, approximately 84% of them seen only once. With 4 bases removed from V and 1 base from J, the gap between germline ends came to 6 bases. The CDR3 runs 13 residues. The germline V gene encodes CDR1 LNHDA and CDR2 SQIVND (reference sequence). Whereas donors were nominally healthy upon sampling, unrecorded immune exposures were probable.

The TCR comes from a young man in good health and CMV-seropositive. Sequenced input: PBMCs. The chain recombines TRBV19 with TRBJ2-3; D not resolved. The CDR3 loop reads CASSNPGTDTQYF. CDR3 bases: TGTGCCAGTAGTAACCCGGGCACAGATACGCAGTATTTT.